This T cell receptor beta chain was sequenced for a study of T cells after yellow fever vaccination. TCRdb reprocessed the 5' RACE reads with MiXCR, giving one entry per CDR3 protein. Of roughly 500,000 distinct CDR3 sequences detected, roughly 19% appear once; the ten largest clones hold 13% to 15%. The CDR3 spans 15 residues. Germline trimming cut 4 bases from V and 3 bases from J; bases unmatched to any gene: 6. From germline, CDR1 is MDHEN and CDR2 SYDVKM. The J gene is TRBJ2-7, the V gene TRBV28; 10 bases are a match to TRBD1. The sample in question was PBMCs, obtained 15 days after the yellow fever booster vaccination. The sequence came from a man aged 25-45 years who received the YFV17D yellow fever vaccine. CDR3 sequence reads: CASSSPTGGVYEQYF. The CDR3 DNA is TGTGCCAGCAGTTCTCCGACAGGGGGCGTCTACGAGCAGTACTTC.